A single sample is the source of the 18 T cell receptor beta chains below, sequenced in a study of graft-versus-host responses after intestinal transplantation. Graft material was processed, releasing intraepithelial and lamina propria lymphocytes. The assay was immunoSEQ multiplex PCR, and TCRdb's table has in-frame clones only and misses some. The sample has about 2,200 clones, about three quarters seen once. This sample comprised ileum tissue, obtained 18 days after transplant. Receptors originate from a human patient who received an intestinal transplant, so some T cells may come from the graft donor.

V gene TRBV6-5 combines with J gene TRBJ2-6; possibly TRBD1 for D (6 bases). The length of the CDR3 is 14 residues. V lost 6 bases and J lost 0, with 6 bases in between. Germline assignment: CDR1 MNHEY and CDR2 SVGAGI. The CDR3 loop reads CASRQGSGANVLTF. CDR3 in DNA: TGTGCCAGCAGACAGGGCTCTGGGGCCAACGTCCTGACTTTC.

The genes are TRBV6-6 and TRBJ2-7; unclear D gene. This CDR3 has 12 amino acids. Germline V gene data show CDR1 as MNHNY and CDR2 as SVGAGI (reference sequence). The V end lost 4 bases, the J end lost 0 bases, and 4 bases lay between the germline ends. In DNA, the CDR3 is TGTGCCAGCAGTTTTTTCTCCTACGAGCAGTACTTC. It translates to CASSFFSYEQYF.

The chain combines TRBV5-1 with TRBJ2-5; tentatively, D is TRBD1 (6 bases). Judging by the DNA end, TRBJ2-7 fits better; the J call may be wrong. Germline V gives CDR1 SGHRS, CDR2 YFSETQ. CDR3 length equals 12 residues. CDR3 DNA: TGCGCCAGCAGCTTACAGGGATACGAGCAGTACTTC. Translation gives CASSLQGYEQYF.

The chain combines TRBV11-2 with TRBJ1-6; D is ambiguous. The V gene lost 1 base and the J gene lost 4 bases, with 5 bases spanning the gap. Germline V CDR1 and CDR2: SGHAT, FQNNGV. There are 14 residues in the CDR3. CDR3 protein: CASSLVSYNSPLHF. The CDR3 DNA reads TGTGCCAGCAGCTTAGTGAGTTATAATTCACCCCTCCACTTT.

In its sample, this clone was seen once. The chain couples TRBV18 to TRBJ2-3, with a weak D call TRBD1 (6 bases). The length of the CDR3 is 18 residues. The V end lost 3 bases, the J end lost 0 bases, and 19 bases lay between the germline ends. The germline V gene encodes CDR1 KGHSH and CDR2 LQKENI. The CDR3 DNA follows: TGTGCCAGCTCACCCTACAGGGTAAGAGGCTCTAGCACAGATACGCAGTATTTT. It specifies CASSPYRVRGSSTDTQYF.

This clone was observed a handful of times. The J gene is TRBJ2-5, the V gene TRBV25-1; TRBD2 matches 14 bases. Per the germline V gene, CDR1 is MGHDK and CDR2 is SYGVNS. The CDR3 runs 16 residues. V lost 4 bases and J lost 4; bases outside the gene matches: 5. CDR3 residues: CASSASGTSGGETQYF. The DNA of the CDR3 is TGTGCCAGCAGTGCTTCCGGGACTAGCGGGGGAGAGACCCAGTACTTC.

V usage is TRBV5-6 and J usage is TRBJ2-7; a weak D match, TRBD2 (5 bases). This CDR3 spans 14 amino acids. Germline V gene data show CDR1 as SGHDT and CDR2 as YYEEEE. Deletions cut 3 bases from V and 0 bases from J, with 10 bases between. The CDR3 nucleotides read TGTGCCAGCAGCTCTGGGCGGGTCTCCTACGAGCAGTACTTC. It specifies CASSSGRVSYEQYF. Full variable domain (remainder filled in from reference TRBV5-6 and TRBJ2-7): DAGVTQSPTHLIKTRGQQVTLRCSPKSGHDTVSWYQQALGQGPQFIFQYYEEEERQRGNFPDRFSGHQFPNYSSELNVNALLLGDSALYLCASSSGRVSYEQYFGPGTRLTVT.

The DNA for the CDR3 is TGTGCCACCCGGACAGGGACTAATGAAAAACTGTTTTTT. Translation gives CATRTGTNEKLFF. The chain couples TRBV27 to TRBJ1-4, with 8 bases that match TRBD1. After removal of 10 bases from V and 2 bases from J, the junction contained 3 bases not matched to a gene. CDR3 length equals 13 residues. Looked up from germline, CDR1 is MNHEY and CDR2 is SMNVEV (reference sequence).

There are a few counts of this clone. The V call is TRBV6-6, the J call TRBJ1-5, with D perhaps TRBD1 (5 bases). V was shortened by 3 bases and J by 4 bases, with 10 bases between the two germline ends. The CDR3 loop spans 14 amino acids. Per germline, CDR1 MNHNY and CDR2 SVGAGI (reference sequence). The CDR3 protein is CASSYGGTNQPQHF. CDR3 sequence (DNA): TGTGCCAGCAGTTATGGGGGTACGAATCAGCCCCAGCATTTT.

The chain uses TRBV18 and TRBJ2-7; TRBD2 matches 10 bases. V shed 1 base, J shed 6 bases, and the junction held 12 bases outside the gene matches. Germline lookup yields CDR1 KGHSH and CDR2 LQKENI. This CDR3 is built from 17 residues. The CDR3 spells CASSPLVGGLAGVEQYF. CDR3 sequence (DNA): TGTGCCAGCTCACCACTTGTAGGCGGCCTAGCGGGGGTCGAGCAGTACTTC.

CDR3 nucleotide sequence: TGTGCCAGCAGCCAAGGCATAGCGGGAGGCGCAGATACGCAGTATTTT. Its protein is CASSQGIAGGADTQYF. The chain has TRBV4-2 and TRBJ2-3, with 10 bases fitting TRBD2. The CDR3 is made up of 16 amino acids. CDR1 and CDR2 (germline): LGHNA, YNFKEQ. The V gene end was trimmed by 1 base and the J gene end by 4 bases; junction bases not matched to a gene: 5.

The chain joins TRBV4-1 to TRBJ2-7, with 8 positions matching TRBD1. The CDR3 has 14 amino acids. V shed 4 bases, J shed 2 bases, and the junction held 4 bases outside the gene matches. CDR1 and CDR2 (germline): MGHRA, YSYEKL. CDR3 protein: CASSPRTGTYEQYF. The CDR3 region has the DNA TGCGCCAGCAGCCCTCGGACAGGGACCTACGAGCAGTACTTC.

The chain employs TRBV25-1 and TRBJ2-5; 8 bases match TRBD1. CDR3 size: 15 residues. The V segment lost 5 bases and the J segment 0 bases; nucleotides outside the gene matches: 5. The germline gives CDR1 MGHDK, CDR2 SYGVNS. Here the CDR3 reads CASSTRTGHQETQYF. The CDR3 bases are TGTGCCAGCAGTACTCGGACAGGGCACCAAGAGACCCAGTACTTC. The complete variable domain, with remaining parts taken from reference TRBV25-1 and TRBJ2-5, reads EADIYQTPRYLVIGTGKKITLECSQTMGHDKMYWYQQDPGMELHLIHYSYGVNSTEKGDLSSESTVSRIRTEHFPLTLESARPSHTSQYLCASSTRTGHQETQYFGPGTRLLVL.

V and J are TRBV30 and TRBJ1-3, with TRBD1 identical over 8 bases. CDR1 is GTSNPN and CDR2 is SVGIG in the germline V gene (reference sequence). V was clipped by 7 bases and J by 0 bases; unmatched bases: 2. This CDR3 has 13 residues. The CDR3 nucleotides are TGTGCCTTGGACAGGGCCTCTGGAAACACCATATATTTT. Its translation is CALDRASGNTIYF.

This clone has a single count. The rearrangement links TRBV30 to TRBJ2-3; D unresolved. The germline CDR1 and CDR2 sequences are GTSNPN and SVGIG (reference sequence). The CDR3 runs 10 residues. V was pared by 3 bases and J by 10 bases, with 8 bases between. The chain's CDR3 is CAWRAGSQYF. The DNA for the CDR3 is TGTGCCTGGAGGGCAGGATCGCAGTATTTT. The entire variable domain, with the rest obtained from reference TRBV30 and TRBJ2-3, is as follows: SQTIHQWPATLVQPVGSPLSLECTVEGTSNPNLYWYRQAAGRGLQLLFYSVGIGQISSEVPQNLSASRPQDRQFILSSKKLLLSDSGFYLCAWRAGSQYFGPGTRLTVL.

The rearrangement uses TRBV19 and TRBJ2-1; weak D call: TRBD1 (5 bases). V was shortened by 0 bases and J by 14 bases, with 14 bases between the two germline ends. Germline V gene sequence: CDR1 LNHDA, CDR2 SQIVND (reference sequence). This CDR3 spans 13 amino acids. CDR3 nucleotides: TGTGCCAGTAGTATAGATCAGGGAACCCCGGAGTTCTTC. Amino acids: CASSIDQGTPEFF.

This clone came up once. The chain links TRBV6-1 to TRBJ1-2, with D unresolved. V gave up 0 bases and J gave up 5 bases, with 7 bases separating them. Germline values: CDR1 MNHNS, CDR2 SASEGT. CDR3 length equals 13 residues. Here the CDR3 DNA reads TGTGCCAGCAGTGAAGCTACAAAATATGGCTACACCTTC. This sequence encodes CASSEATKYGYTF.

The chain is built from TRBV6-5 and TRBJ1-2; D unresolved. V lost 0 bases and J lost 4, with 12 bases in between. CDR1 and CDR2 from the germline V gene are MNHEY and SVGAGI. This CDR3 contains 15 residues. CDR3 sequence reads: CASSYSISYGYGYTF. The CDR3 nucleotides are TGTGCCAGCAGTTACTCGATCAGTTATGGCTATGGCTACACCTTC.